This paragraph covers one TCR beta chain sequence. No antigen is known for it. This sample was included in a study of shared clonotypes between healthy human individuals. The wider study: Per donor, three plates held CD4 naive cells, three held CD4 memory, two held CD8 naive and one held CD8 memory.

General study points: In the sorted subsets, rarefaction showed sequencing was incomplete despite large depth.

The genomic DNA of each subset was split evenly across several immunoSEQ plates. An approximately 220 ng quantity of DNA, approximately 29,000 T cell genomes, went into the sorted-subset replicate PCRs. The method was immunoSEQ multiplex PCR; TCRdb's version includes in-frame clones alone and lacks a portion of them. Of more than 1,200,000 clones listed, approximately 98.5% were seen once; the top ten hold 0.36%. Sequencing was carried out using naive CD4+ T cells sorted from blood. Stated subset: CD45RA+ positively selected. This clonotype was obtained from a man aged 25-40 years in good health.

The CDR3 is CASTPDRGAYEQYF. CDR3 coding DNA: TGCGCCAGCACTCCGGACAGGGGTGCATACGAGCAGTACTTC. The gene calls are TRBV5-1 and TRBJ2-7; the match to TRBD1 covers 9 bases. The CDR3 is 14 residues long. The germline V gene encodes CDR1 SGHRS and CDR2 YFSETQ. Losses at the gene ends were 6 bases for V and 4 bases for J; bases not matched to a gene: 8.